This T cell receptor (beta chain) was sequenced during a study of T cell responses to AZD1222 COVID-19 vaccine. Whole-study findings and limits: Donors in the cohort were predominantly white British and more often female, and clonal diversity was possibly underestimated. The reported proportion of spike-specific TCRs targeting unmutated variant regions was nearly half. Baseline seropositivity characterized only a handful of AZD1222 recipients.

Method: immunoSEQ multiplex PCR; TCRdb's copy keeps in-frame clones and lacks some. The sample includes 110,000 to 150,000 clones, about nine tenths of them seen just once. This clone is deemed medium-sized. Its antigen is currently unknown. Germline-derived CDR1 and CDR2 are MNHEY and SMNVEV (reference sequence). This CDR3 is 15 amino acids long. V trimming: 4 bases; J trimming: 3 bases; junction bases outside the gene matches: 9. This specimen consisted of peripheral blood, obtained on day 0 of AZD1222 vaccination. This TCR derives from an adult in good health. The chain carries TRBV27 and TRBJ2-7, with 7 bases identical to TRBD2. CDR3: CASSSPWGGYYEQYF. Written as DNA, the CDR3 is TGTGCCAGCAGTTCCCCATGGGGAGGGTACTACGAGCAGTACTTC.